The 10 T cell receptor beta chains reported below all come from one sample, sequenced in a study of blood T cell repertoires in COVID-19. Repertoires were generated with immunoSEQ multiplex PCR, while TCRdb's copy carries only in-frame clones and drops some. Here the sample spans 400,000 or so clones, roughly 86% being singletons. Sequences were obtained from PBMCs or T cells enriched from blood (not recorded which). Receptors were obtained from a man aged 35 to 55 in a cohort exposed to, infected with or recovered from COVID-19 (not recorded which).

The CDR3: CASSLRGQGVNSPLHF. CDR3 nucleotide sequence: TGTGCCAGCAGCTTACGTGGACAGGGTGTAAATTCACCCCTCCACTTT. V gene TRBV7-3 combines with J gene TRBJ1-6; 8 positions match TRBD1. Germline CDR1 is SGHTA and CDR2 is FQGTGA. V was clipped by 2 bases and J by 7 bases; unmatched bases: 7. This CDR3 is 16 amino acids long.

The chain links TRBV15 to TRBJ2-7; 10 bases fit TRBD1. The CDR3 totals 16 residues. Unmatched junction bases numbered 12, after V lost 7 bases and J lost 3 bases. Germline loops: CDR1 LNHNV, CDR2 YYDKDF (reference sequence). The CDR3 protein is CATKKGTGQGNYEQYF. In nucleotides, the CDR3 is TGTGCCACCAAGAAAGGAACGGGACAGGGGAACTACGAGCAGTACTTC.

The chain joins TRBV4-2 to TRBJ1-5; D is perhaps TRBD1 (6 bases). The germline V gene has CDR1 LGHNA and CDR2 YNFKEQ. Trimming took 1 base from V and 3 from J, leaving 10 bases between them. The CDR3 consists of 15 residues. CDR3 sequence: CASSQGTAYNQPQHF. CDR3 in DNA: TGTGCCAGCAGCCAAGGGACAGCCTACAATCAGCCCCAGCATTTT.

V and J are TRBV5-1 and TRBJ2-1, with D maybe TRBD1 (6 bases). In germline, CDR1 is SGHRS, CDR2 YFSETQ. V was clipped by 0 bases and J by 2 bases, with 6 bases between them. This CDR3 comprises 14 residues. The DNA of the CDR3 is TGCGCCAGCAGCTTGGCAGGGGCCTACAATGAGCAGTTCTTC. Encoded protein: CASSLAGAYNEQFF.

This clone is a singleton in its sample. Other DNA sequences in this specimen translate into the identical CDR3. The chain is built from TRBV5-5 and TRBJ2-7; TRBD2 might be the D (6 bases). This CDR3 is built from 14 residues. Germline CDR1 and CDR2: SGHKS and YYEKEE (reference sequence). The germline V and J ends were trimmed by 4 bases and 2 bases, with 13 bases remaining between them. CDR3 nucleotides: TGTGCCAGCAGCCTAGACGCGGGAACCTACGAGCAGTACTTC. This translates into CASSLDAGTYEQYF.

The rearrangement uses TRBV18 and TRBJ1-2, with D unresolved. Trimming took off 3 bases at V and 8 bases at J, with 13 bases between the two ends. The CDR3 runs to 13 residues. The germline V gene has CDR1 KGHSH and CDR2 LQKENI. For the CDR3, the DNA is TGTGCCAGCTCACCGGAAAGAGCGGGAGGCTACACCTTC. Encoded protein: CASSPERAGGYTF. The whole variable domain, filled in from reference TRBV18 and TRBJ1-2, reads NAGVMQNPRHLVRRRGQEARLRCSPMKGHSHVYWYRQLPEEGLKFMVYLQKENIIDESGMPKERFSAEFPKEGPSILRIQQVVRGDSAAYFCASSPERAGGYTFGSGTRLTVV.

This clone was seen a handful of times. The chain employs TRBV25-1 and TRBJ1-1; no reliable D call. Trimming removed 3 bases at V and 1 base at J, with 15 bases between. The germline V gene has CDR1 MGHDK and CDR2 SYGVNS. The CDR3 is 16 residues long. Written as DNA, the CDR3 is TGTGCCAGCAGTGATCCGAGGTTGAAGGCGAACACTGAAGCTTTCTTT. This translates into CASSDPRLKANTEAFF.

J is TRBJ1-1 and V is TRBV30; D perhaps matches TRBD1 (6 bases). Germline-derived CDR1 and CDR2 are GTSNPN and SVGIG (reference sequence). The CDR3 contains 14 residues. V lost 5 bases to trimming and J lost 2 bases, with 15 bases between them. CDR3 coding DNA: TGTGCCTGGGCCCTGGTAGGGGGTAACACTGAAGCTTTCTTT. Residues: CAWALVGGNTEAFF.

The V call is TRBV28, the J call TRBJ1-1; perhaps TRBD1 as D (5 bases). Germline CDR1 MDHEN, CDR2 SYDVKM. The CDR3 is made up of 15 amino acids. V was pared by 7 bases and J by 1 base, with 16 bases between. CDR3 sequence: CASKIPRVKNTEAFF. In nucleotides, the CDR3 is TGTGCCAGCAAAATTCCCAGGGTGAAGAACACTGAAGCTTTCTTT.

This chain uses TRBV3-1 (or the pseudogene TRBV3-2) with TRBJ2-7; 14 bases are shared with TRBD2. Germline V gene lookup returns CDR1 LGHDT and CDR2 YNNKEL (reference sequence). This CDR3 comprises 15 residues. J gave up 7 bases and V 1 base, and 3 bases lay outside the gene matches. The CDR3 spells CASSQGTSGRTEQYF. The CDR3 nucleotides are TGTGCCAGCAGCCAAGGGACTAGCGGGAGGACTGAGCAGTACTTC.